Below are 27 T cell receptor beta chains sequenced from a single sample in a study of shared clonotypes between healthy human individuals. This table comes from immunoSEQ multiplex PCR, and its TCRdb copy is limited to in-frame clones, with some not included. Found here are about 710,000 clones, roughly 72% of them singletons; the top ten hold more than 1.5%. Sequencing input: memory CD4+ T cells sorted from blood. Noted subset: CD45RA-negative fraction. The receptors here all came from a woman aged 25 to 39 in good health.

The chain joins TRBV4-1 to TRBJ1-2; D uncertain. The CDR3 length is 16 residues. In germline, CDR1 is MGHRA, CDR2 YSYEKL. The V and J ends lost 0 bases and 4 bases respectively, with 15 bases between them. CDR3 coding DNA: TGCGCCAGCAGCCAAGATGAGCCTCCGCAACCCTATGGCTACACCTTC. It yields the protein CASSQDEPPQPYGYTF.

The chain employs TRBV11-2 and TRBJ1-2; D is uncertain. CDR1 and CDR2 from the germline V gene are SGHAT and FQNNGV. Trimming left V 2 bases short and J 4 bases short, with 11 bases between. The CDR3 runs to 14 residues. This chain's CDR3 is CASSLQGGSYGYTF. Written as DNA, the CDR3 is TGTGCCAGCAGCTTACAAGGCGGAAGCTATGGCTACACCTTC.

J is TRBJ1-2 and V is TRBV28, with 8 bases aligning to TRBD1. J was trimmed by 2 bases and V by 6 bases; bases with no gene match: 8. Germline V lookup: CDR1 MDHEN, CDR2 SYDVKM. The length of the CDR3 is 15 residues. The CDR3 region is CASRKAGQGNYGYTF. CDR3 nucleotides: TGTGCCAGCAGGAAAGCTGGACAGGGAAACTATGGCTACACCTTC.

V usage is TRBV9 and J usage is TRBJ2-3, with D uncertain. Germline CDR1 is SGDLS and CDR2 is YYNGEE. Trimming took 4 bases from V and 3 from J, leaving 12 bases between them. The CDR3 has 14 amino acids. The CDR3 DNA follows: TGTGCCAGCAGCACCTCTTTGGGAACAGATACGCAGTATTTT. Translated, it gives CASSTSLGTDTQYF.

The rearrangement links TRBV28 to TRBJ2-4; tentatively, D is TRBD1 or TRBD2 (5 bases each). The CDR3 length is 14 residues. Per the germline V gene, CDR1 is MDHEN and CDR2 is SYDVKM. V dropped 8 bases and J dropped 8 bases, with 19 bases sitting between them. The CDR3 sequence is CASPEKYRDDIQYF. The CDR3 region has the DNA TGTGCCAGCCCCGAGAAATATAGGGACGACATTCAGTACTTC.

This chain links TRBV25-1 with TRBJ1-2; no firm D call. The CDR3 contains 12 residues. Trimming removed 2 bases from V and 4 bases from J, with 5 bases in between. The germline gives CDR1 MGHDK, CDR2 SYGVNS. The CDR3 region is CASSEQLYGYTF. CDR3 DNA sequence: TGTGCCAGCAGTGAACAGCTCTATGGCTACACCTTC.

The chain carries TRBV11-2 and TRBJ2-5; D possibly corresponds to TRBD1 (6 bases). Germline lookup yields CDR1 SGHAT and CDR2 FQNNGV. The CDR3 contains 14 residues. The V end was cut by 3 bases, the J end by 1 base, with 9 bases between. The CDR3: CASSLDRTQETQYF. CDR3 in DNA: TGTGCCAGCAGCTTGGACAGAACCCAAGAGACCCAGTACTTC.

The chain links TRBV28 to TRBJ2-1; D possibly corresponds to TRBD2 (6 bases). CDR1 and CDR2 from the germline V gene are MDHEN and SYDVKM. The V end was cut by 6 bases, the J end by 5 bases, with 23 bases between. The CDR3 totals 17 residues. The CDR3 spells CASSSQWGEDVHNEQFF. The CDR3 coding sequence is TGTGCCAGCAGCTCCCAGTGGGGGGAAGATGTCCACAATGAGCAGTTCTTC.

CDR3 bases: TGTGCCAGCTCACTACTAGCGGGAGGTCGAGAGACCCAGTACTTC. Protein: CASSLLAGGRETQYF. This chain uses TRBV18 with TRBJ2-5, with 12 bases that match TRBD2. Germline V gene data show CDR1 as KGHSH and CDR2 as LQKENI. Unmatched junction bases numbered 4, after V lost 4 bases and J lost 4 bases. The CDR3 totals 15 residues.

The V and J genes are TRBV15 and TRBJ2-7; 12 positions match TRBD2. Trimming at V came to 3 bases and at J to 6 bases, leaving 6 bases not matched to a gene. The V gene's germline CDR1 is LNHNV and CDR2 YYDKDF (reference sequence). The CDR3 covers 15 residues. The CDR3 bases are TGTGCCACCAGCAGGGTGACTAGCGGGAGAACCGAGCAGTACTTC. Residues: CATSRVTSGRTEQYF. The entire variable domain, with the rest obtained from reference TRBV15 and TRBJ2-7, is as follows: DAMVIQNPRYQVTQFGKPVTLSCSQTLNHNVMYWYQQKSSQAPKLLFHYYDKDFNNEADTPDNFQSRRPNTSFCFLDIRSPGLGDTAMYLCATSRVTSGRTEQYFGPGTRLTVT.

The sample holds one count of this clone. V usage is TRBV5-1 and J usage is TRBJ2-3; D not certain. Per the germline V gene, CDR1 is SGHRS and CDR2 is YFSETQ. V shed 1 base and J shed 6 bases, with 9 bases lying between them. This CDR3 is built from 13 residues. CDR3: CASSLQVSDTQYF. The DNA for the CDR3 is TGCGCCAGCAGCTTGCAGGTATCCGATACGCAGTATTTT. The entire variable domain, with the rest obtained from reference TRBV5-1 and TRBJ2-3, is as follows: KAGVTQTPRYLIKTRGQQVTLSCSPISGHRSVSWYQQTPGQGLQFLFEYFSETQRNKGNFPGRFSGRQFSNSRSEMNVSTLELGDSALYLCASSLQVSDTQYFGPGTRLTVL.

CDR3 amino acids: CASSYSTGNIQYF. CDR3 bases: TGTGCCAGCAGTTACTCGACAGGGAACATTCAGTACTTC. V is TRBV6-6 and J is TRBJ2-4; the match to TRBD1 covers 7 bases. The CDR3 consists of 13 residues. Losses at the gene ends were 0 bases for V and 7 bases for J; bases not matched to a gene: 0. Germline V lookup: CDR1 MNHNY, CDR2 SVGAGI (reference sequence).

The V gene is TRBV1, the J gene TRBJ2-3. TRBV1 is a pseudogene. There are 14 residues in the CDR3. CDR3 nucleotide sequence: TGCACCAGCAGCCATCACAAACTCCGGGACCCCCAGTATTTT. Translated, it gives CTSSHHKLRDPQYF.

V and J are TRBV6-6 and TRBJ2-1, with unresolved D. The CDR3 has 14 residues. Germline V gives CDR1 MNHNY, CDR2 SVGAGI (reference sequence). The ends were cut back, 5 bases at V and 9 bases at J, with 17 bases in the middle. In DNA form, the CDR3 reads TGTGCCAGCAGTCCTCTCACGCCGCTGGTTGAGCAGTTCTTC. Translated, it gives CASSPLTPLVEQFF.

V is TRBV28 and J is TRBJ1-2; D gene ambiguous. The germline gives CDR1 MDHEN, CDR2 SYDVKM. With 4 bases removed from V and 4 bases from J, the gap between germline ends came to 16 bases. This CDR3 comprises 15 residues. CDR3 bases: TGTGCCAGCAGTTCCGATTACAACTGGTCCTATGGCTACACCTTC. Amino acid sequence: CASSSDYNWSYGYTF.

The genes are TRBV5-6 and TRBJ1-4; no clear D gene. The CDR3 runs to 15 residues. V was clipped by 1 base and J by 7 bases, with 14 bases between them. Germline CDR1 SGHDT, CDR2 YYEEEE. The CDR3 spells CASSLRGVDREKLFF. Written as DNA, the CDR3 is TGTGCCAGCAGCTTGCGTGGGGTCGATCGTGAAAAACTGTTTTTT.

The rearrangement uses TRBV19 and TRBJ1-2; D remains unclear. V lost 5 bases to trimming and J lost 5 bases, with 18 bases between them. CDR3 length equals 15 residues. Germline V lookup: CDR1 LNHDA, CDR2 SQIVND (reference sequence). In DNA, the CDR3 is TGTGCCAGTAGTCTCAGCGCGGGCAGTCTTTATGGCTACACCTTC. Encoded protein: CASSLSAGSLYGYTF.

This clone was detected only a few times. The rearrangement uses TRBV19 and TRBJ1-5; D gene ambiguous. Germline V gene data show CDR1 as LNHDA and CDR2 as SQIVND (reference sequence). The CDR3 has 14 residues. The germline V and J ends were trimmed by 9 bases and 0 bases, with 12 bases remaining between them. The DNA for the CDR3 is TGTGCCAGCAAGAATAGTCGTAGCAATCAGCCCCAGCATTTT. The encoded protein is CASKNSRSNQPQHF.

The V call is TRBV11-1, the J call TRBJ2-7; D tentatively reads TRBD1 or TRBD2 (5 bases each). In germline, CDR1 is SGHAT, CDR2 FQDESV (reference sequence). CDR3 length equals 14 residues. The V end was cut by 1 base, the J end by 5 bases, with 12 bases between. The CDR3 region is CASSLGLGVDEQYF. CDR3 nucleotide sequence: TGTGCCAGCAGCTTAGGGTTGGGGGTCGACGAGCAGTACTTC. The full variable domain, with the rest looked up from reference TRBV11-1 and TRBJ2-7, is EAEVAQSPRYKITEKSQAVAFWCDPISGHATLYWYRQILGQGPELLVQFQDESVVDDSQLPKDRFSAERLKGVDSTLKIQPAELGDSAMYLCASSLGLGVDEQYFGPGTRLTVT.

V is TRBV5-1 and J is TRBJ1-3; D is uncertain. The CDR3 covers 14 residues. V lost 3 bases, J lost 0 bases, and 7 bases lay in between. Germline V gene sequence: CDR1 SGHRS, CDR2 YFSETQ. Here the CDR3 DNA reads TGCGCCAGCAGCTCGATGGTCTCTGGAAACACCATATATTTT. This sequence encodes CASSSMVSGNTIYF. The whole variable domain, filled in from reference TRBV5-1 and TRBJ1-3, reads KAGVTQTPRYLIKTRGQQVTLSCSPISGHRSVSWYQQTPGQGLQFLFEYFSETQRNKGNFPGRFSGRQFSNSRSEMNVSTLELGDSALYLCASSSMVSGNTIYFGEGSWLTVV.

The V and J genes are TRBV28 and TRBJ1-4, with D possibly TRBD1 on 6 matching bases. The CDR3 is made up of 15 amino acids. The V gene's germline CDR1 is MDHEN and CDR2 SYDVKM. The ends were cut back, 6 bases at V and 6 bases at J, with 17 bases in the middle. CDR3 residues: CASRETQGYYEKLFF. In nucleotides, the CDR3 is TGTGCCAGCAGGGAAACACAGGGTTACTATGAAAAACTGTTTTTT.

The V call is TRBV27, the J call TRBJ2-6, with a tentative D call TRBD1 (5 bases). This CDR3 is built from 18 residues. Germline V gene lookup returns CDR1 MNHEY and CDR2 SMNVEV (reference sequence). The ends were cut back, 5 bases at V and 0 bases at J, with 17 bases in the middle. CDR3 coding DNA: TGTGCCAGCAGTCCAAAGGGGCAGAGTCTCTCTGGGGCCAACGTCCTGACTTTC. Its protein is CASSPKGQSLSGANVLTF.

This clone was recorded a few times. The chain couples TRBV5-1 to TRBJ2-7, with D perhaps TRBD2 (5 bases). Germline CDR1 is SGHRS and CDR2 is YFSETQ. The CDR3 loop spans 15 amino acids. V was pared by 0 bases and J by 2 bases, with 12 bases between. CDR3 in amino acids: CASSLAPAGPYEQYF. DNA of the CDR3: TGCGCCAGCAGCTTGGCCCCCGCGGGCCCCTACGAGCAGTACTTC.

V usage is TRBV27 and J usage is TRBJ1-4; 7 nucleotides match TRBD1. The CDR3 loop spans 14 amino acids. CDR1 is MNHEY and CDR2 is SMNVEV in the germline V gene (reference sequence). Trimming removed 8 bases from V and 5 bases from J; junction bases left unmatched: 8. DNA for the CDR3: TGTGCCAGCGGGACAGATGGGGTCAATGAAAAACTGTTTTTT. The encoded protein is CASGTDGVNEKLFF.

The J gene is TRBJ1-1, the V gene TRBV28, with D tentatively TRBD1 (6 bases). The V gene's germline CDR1 is MDHEN and CDR2 SYDVKM. The CDR3 is 17 amino acids. Trimming pared 6 bases from V and 0 bases from J, leaving 20 bases between. The CDR3 region has the DNA TGTGCCAGCAGCAGTTTTGGAGGGGGAGAGATGAACACTGAAGCTTTCTTT. Its protein product is CASSSFGGGEMNTEAFF.

This clone was observed a handful of times. The chain links TRBV19 to TRBJ2-1; D is possibly TRBD1 (5 bases). CDR3 length equals 15 residues. The germline V gene encodes CDR1 LNHDA and CDR2 SQIVND (reference sequence). The V and J ends lost 7 bases and 0 bases respectively, with 13 bases between them. The CDR3 bases are TGTGCCAGTATCCTAGGACACGGCTCCTACAATGAGCAGTTCTTC. Its protein product is CASILGHGSYNEQFF.

V is TRBV5-1 and J is TRBJ1-1; D gene uncertain. Germline assignment: CDR1 SGHRS and CDR2 YFSETQ. This CDR3 region has 14 residues. The ends were cut back, 0 bases at V and 4 bases at J, with 10 bases in the middle. This CDR3 reads CASSLVLEVTEAFF. CDR3 coding DNA: TGCGCCAGCAGCTTGGTGTTGGAAGTCACTGAAGCTTTCTTT.